These 29 T cell receptor beta chains were all obtained from the same sample, sequenced in a study of blood T cell repertoires in COVID-19. Some clones are missing from TCRdb's copy, which holds only in-frame ones; the method was immunoSEQ multiplex PCR. Here the sample spans 70,000 to 75,000 clones, approximately 83% being singletons. Input material: peripheral blood. The origin of the receptors is a man in his 70s with acute or convalescent COVID-19.

This clone was counted only a few times. The chain links TRBV18 to TRBJ2-2, with a weak D call TRBD2 (6 bases). Trimming removed 2 bases from V and 6 bases from J, with 16 bases in between. The germline gives CDR1 KGHSH, CDR2 LQKENI. This CDR3 comprises 16 residues. The CDR3 loop is CASSPSQFSGAGELFF. The CDR3 DNA sequence: TGTGCCAGCTCACCATCCCAGTTTTCGGGGGCCGGGGAGCTGTTTTTT.

The rearrangement links TRBV7-9 to TRBJ2-5; 9 bases align to TRBD1. The CDR3 covers 16 residues. Trimming cost V 3 bases and J 4 bases; bases outside gene matches: 9. CDR1 SEHNR and CDR2 FQNEAQ come from the germline V gene (reference sequence). The CDR3 sequence is CASSFGDRGGRETQYF. The DNA of the CDR3 is TGTGCCAGCAGCTTTGGAGACAGGGGGGGAAGAGAGACCCAGTACTTC.

The J gene is TRBJ1-5, the V gene TRBV18; 10 nucleotides match TRBD1. Germline CDR1 KGHSH, CDR2 LQKENI. The trim removed 2 bases at V and 6 bases at J, leaving 7 bases unmatched. The CDR3 contains 16 residues. The CDR3 bases are TGTGCCAGCTCACCAATGGGACAGGGGTTGGGTCAGCCCCAGCATTTT. Translated: CASSPMGQGLGQPQHF. The complete variable domain, with remaining parts taken from reference TRBV18 and TRBJ1-5, reads NAGVMQNPRHLVRRRGQEARLRCSPMKGHSHVYWYRQLPEEGLKFMVYLQKENIIDESGMPKERFSAEFPKEGPSILRIQQVVRGDSAAYFCASSPMGQGLGQPQHFGDGTRLSIL.

The CDR3 reads CASSLSALAYNEQFF. For the CDR3, the DNA is TGTGCCAGCAGCTTATCAGCGTTGGCCTACAATGAGCAGTTCTTC. This chain links TRBV7-3 with TRBJ2-1; D not certain. The CDR3 covers 15 residues. The germline gives CDR1 SGHTA, CDR2 FQGTGA. V was trimmed by 2 bases and J by 2 bases, leaving 10 bases between them.

The chain is built from TRBV5-1 and TRBJ2-1, with D unresolved. In germline, CDR1 is SGHRS, CDR2 YFSETQ. The germline V and J ends were trimmed by 2 bases and 6 bases, with 6 bases remaining between them. The CDR3 has 12 amino acids. CDR3 DNA sequence: TGCGCCAGCAGCTTCCTATTCAATGAGCAGTTCTTC. Encoded protein: CASSFLFNEQFF.

The chain uses TRBV7-9 and TRBJ1-6; D may be TRBD1 (6 bases). The CDR3 is made up of 12 amino acids. V lost 5 bases and J lost 11, with 10 bases in between. Germline V CDR1 and CDR2: SEHNR, FQNEAQ (reference sequence). The CDR3 bases are TGTGCCAGCAGCCGCAACAGGGCACCCCTCCACTTT. Translation: CASSRNRAPLHF.

J is TRBJ1-3 and V is TRBV6-1, with D unclear. Trimming pared 4 bases from V and 0 bases from J, leaving 7 bases between. This CDR3 contains 14 residues. Germline loops: CDR1 MNHNS, CDR2 SASEGT. CDR3 in DNA: TGTGCCAGCAGTGGTGTCAGCTCTGGAAACACCATATATTTT. Translation: CASSGVSSGNTIYF.

This chain joins TRBV27 and TRBJ2-7; 13 nucleotides match TRBD2. Germline CDR1 reads MNHEY; CDR2 reads SMNVEV (reference sequence). The CDR3 totals 16 residues. With 6 bases clipped from V and 0 bases from J, the junction kept 5 bases outside the gene matches. The chain's CDR3 is CASSSRTSGSSYEQYF. DNA of the CDR3: TGTGCCAGCAGCTCACGGACTAGCGGGAGCTCCTACGAGCAGTACTTC.

The V and J genes are TRBV27 and TRBJ2-2; tentatively, D is TRBD1 (6 bases). V lost 2 bases and J lost 4, with 23 bases in between. Germline-derived CDR1 and CDR2 are MNHEY and SMNVEV (reference sequence). There are 19 residues in the CDR3. CDR3 in amino acids: CASSLTRPGVEVGTGELFF. The CDR3 DNA follows: TGTGCCAGCAGTTTAACCCGGCCAGGGGTAGAGGTCGGCACCGGGGAGCTGTTTTTT.

The CDR3 region has the DNA TGCGCCAGCAGCTTGGCGTCAGGGGCGAACACTGAAGCTTTCTTT. It encodes CASSLASGANTEAFF. The J gene is TRBJ1-1, the V gene TRBV5-1; weak D call: TRBD1 (6 bases). Looked up from germline, CDR1 is SGHRS and CDR2 is YFSETQ. The germline V and J ends were trimmed by 0 bases and 1 base, with 10 bases remaining between them. The CDR3 totals 15 residues.

The J gene is TRBJ2-7, the V gene TRBV4-2, with 9 positions matching TRBD1. Looked up from germline, CDR1 is LGHNA and CDR2 is YNFKEQ. Trimming took 4 bases from V and 3 from J; bases not matched to a gene: 7. This CDR3 region has 15 residues. The CDR3 DNA sequence: TGTGCCAGCAGCCCTTCGGGACAGGGTAACTACGAGCAGTACTTC. Translation: CASSPSGQGNYEQYF.

V usage is TRBV19 and J usage is TRBJ2-1; 7 nucleotides agree with TRBD1. The V and J ends lost 6 bases and 0 bases, in that order; junction bases with no gene match: 2. Looked up from germline, CDR1 is LNHDA and CDR2 is SQIVND (reference sequence). The CDR3 is made up of 14 amino acids. DNA of the CDR3: TGTGCCAGTAGGACAGGGAGCTCCTACAATGAGCAGTTCTTC. Amino acids: CASRTGSSYNEQFF. Together with reference TRBV19 and TRBJ2-1, the CDR3 gives the full variable domain: DGGITQSPKYLFRKEGQNVTLSCEQNLNHDAMYWYRQDPGQGLRLIYYSQIVNDFQKGDIAEGYSVSREKKESFPLTVTSAQKNPTAFYLCASRTGSSYNEQFFGPGTRLTVL.

The chain combines TRBV29-1 with TRBJ1-1; weak D call: TRBD1 (5 bases). Germline V gives CDR1 SQVTM, CDR2 ANQGSEA. V was trimmed by 5 bases and J by 0 bases, leaving 7 bases between them. The CDR3 is 12 amino acids. This CDR3 reads CSVYRMNTEAFF. The DNA for the CDR3 is TGCAGCGTTTACAGGATGAACACTGAAGCTTTCTTT.

J is TRBJ2-7 and V is TRBV6-4; TRBD1 might be the D (6 bases). The ends were cut back, 8 bases at V and 2 bases at J, with 13 bases in the middle. This CDR3 contains 13 residues. The germline V gene has CDR1 MRHNA and CDR2 SNTAGT. CDR3 amino acids: CASYGDKTYEQYF. In DNA form, the CDR3 reads TGTGCCAGCTATGGGGACAAAACCTACGAGCAGTACTTC.

The gene calls are TRBV20-1 and TRBJ2-5; 13 bases are a match to TRBD2. J lost 5 bases, V lost 3 bases, and 12 bases had no gene match. CDR1 and CDR2 (germline): DFQATT, SNEGSKA (reference sequence). The CDR3 is 17 residues long. CDR3 sequence reads: CSASLGLAGADGETQYF. In DNA form, the CDR3 reads TGCAGTGCTAGTCTCGGACTAGCGGGAGCGGACGGGGAGACCCAGTACTTC.

This chain uses TRBV6-2 or TRBV6-3 with TRBJ2-7; maybe TRBD2 (5 bases). The CDR3 is made up of 14 amino acids. Per the germline V gene, CDR1 is MNHEY and CDR2 is SVGEGT. Trimming shortened V by 2 bases and J by 3 bases, and 11 bases separated the two germline ends. CDR3 sequence (DNA): TGTGCCAGCAGTTACGGTTGGGAGAACTACGAGCAGTACTTC. Its translation: CASSYGWENYEQYF.

The rearrangement links TRBV19 to TRBJ2-6, with TRBD2 matching 11 bases. Germline trimming cut 0 bases from V and 1 base from J; bases unmatched to any gene: 5. Per the germline V gene, CDR1 is LNHDA and CDR2 is SQIVND (reference sequence). This CDR3 has 19 amino acids. The CDR3 DNA follows: TGTGCCAGTAGTATAGATCACCGACTAGCGGGGTCTGGGGCCAACGTCCTGACTTTC. Protein product: CASSIDHRLAGSGANVLTF.

The table lists this clone with a few counts. This chain connects TRBV5-4 to TRBJ2-7, with 12 positions matching TRBD2. V dropped 4 bases and J dropped 6; count of bases not matched to a gene: 5. The CDR3 is made up of 14 amino acids. Germline CDR1 reads SGHNT; CDR2 reads YYREEE (reference sequence). This CDR3 is CASSLGLAGFEQYF. The CDR3 DNA sequence: TGTGCCAGCAGCCTCGGACTAGCGGGATTCGAGCAGTACTTC.

The genes are TRBV5-4 and TRBJ1-1; D not certain. With 5 bases removed from V and 2 bases from J, the gap between germline ends came to 16 bases. The CDR3 loop spans 15 amino acids. The germline V gene has CDR1 SGHNT and CDR2 YYREEE (reference sequence). This CDR3 is CASSWGTGSNTEAFF. The CDR3 bases are TGTGCCAGCAGTTGGGGAACGGGAAGCAACACTGAAGCTTTCTTT.

This clone was detected only a few times. The chain recombines TRBV7-9 with TRBJ2-5; TRBD2 aligns across 15 bases. CDR1 and CDR2 (germline): SEHNR, FQNEAQ (reference sequence). This CDR3 contains 16 residues. Unmatched junction bases numbered 1, after V lost 0 bases and J lost 5 bases. The CDR3: CASSLAGTSGGETQYF. Here the CDR3 DNA reads TGTGCCAGCAGCTTAGCGGGGACTAGCGGGGGGGAGACCCAGTACTTC.

This chain links TRBV18 with TRBJ1-3; possible D gene TRBD1, 6 bases. The CDR3 runs 15 residues. Trimming removed 3 bases from V and 2 bases from J, with 11 bases in between. Germline V gene lookup returns CDR1 KGHSH and CDR2 LQKENI. In DNA, the CDR3 is TGTGCCAGCTCACCGGTGGGGGCTCCTGGAAACACCATATATTTT. Translation: CASSPVGAPGNTIYF.

The chain recombines TRBV18 with TRBJ1-1, with 9 bases that match TRBD1. The J segment lost 3 bases and the V segment lost 1 base, leaving 6 bases of the junction unmatched. This CDR3 has 16 amino acids. Germline loops: CDR1 KGHSH, CDR2 LQKENI. The chain's CDR3 is CASSPRTGARDTEAFF. DNA for the CDR3: TGTGCCAGCTCACCACGGACAGGGGCGAGGGACACTGAAGCTTTCTTT.

V and J are TRBV7-8 and TRBJ2-7, with D possibly matching TRBD2 (7 bases). Germline loops: CDR1 SGHVS, CDR2 FQNEAQ. Deletions cut 1 base from V and 3 bases from J, with 19 bases between. The CDR3 runs 17 residues. CDR3 protein: CASSLGIGGRTLYEQYF. CDR3 nucleotides: TGTGCCAGCAGCTTAGGGATCGGGGGGCGAACTCTCTACGAGCAGTACTTC.

The rearrangement uses TRBV11-1 and TRBJ2-7, with 7 nucleotides matching TRBD1. Germline V lookup: CDR1 SGHAT, CDR2 FQDESV (reference sequence). The CDR3 has 14 residues. V dropped 3 bases and J dropped 3; count of bases not matched to a gene: 5. CDR3 nucleotides: TGTGCCAGCAGCTTCTCCGGGACAGACTACGAGCAGTACTTC. Translating it yields CASSFSGTDYEQYF.

The chain combines TRBV30 with TRBJ1-1; TRBD1 matches 9 bases. This CDR3 has 14 residues. In germline, CDR1 is GTSNPN, CDR2 SVGIG (reference sequence). V shed 6 bases and J 2 bases; nucleotides not matched to a gene: 7. The CDR3 nucleotides read TGTGCCTGCACGACCACAGGGGGCAACACTGAAGCTTTCTTT. This codes for CACTTTGGNTEAFF.

The V call is TRBV5-1, the J call TRBJ1-1; a possible D gene is TRBD1 (6 bases). V was pared by 4 bases and J by 4 bases, with 14 bases between. Germline V lookup: CDR1 SGHRS, CDR2 YFSETQ. This CDR3 contains 14 residues. As DNA, the CDR3 is TGCGCCAGCAGCCTACAGGGTTTCCGCACTGAAGCTTTCTTT. It is translated as CASSLQGFRTEAFF.

The chain joins TRBV27 to TRBJ2-1; the match to TRBD1 covers 11 bases. The V gene's germline CDR1 is MNHEY and CDR2 SMNVEV (reference sequence). Losses at the gene ends were 7 bases for V and 3 bases for J; bases not matched to a gene: 5. The CDR3 is 15 residues long. CDR3 bases: TGTGCCAGCACGACCGGGACAGGGGGCTACAATGAGCAGTTCTTC. As protein: CASTTGTGGYNEQFF.

The rearrangement joins TRBV5-4 to TRBJ2-1; D is unclear. CDR3 length: 15 amino acids. V shed 2 bases and J shed 0 bases, with 9 bases lying between them. Per the germline V gene, CDR1 is SGHNT and CDR2 is YYREEE (reference sequence). The CDR3 coding sequence is TGTGCCAGCAGCTTTGGCCAAAGCTCCTACAATGAGCAGTTCTTC. Its translation: CASSFGQSSYNEQFF.

V gene TRBV28 combines with J gene TRBJ1-1, with unresolved D. The V end was cut by 2 bases, the J end by 4 bases, with 5 bases between. CDR3 length: 12 amino acids. Germline values: CDR1 MDHEN, CDR2 SYDVKM. CDR3 nucleotide sequence: TGTGCCAGCAGTTTACCGAGCACTGAAGCTTTCTTT. Its protein product is CASSLPSTEAFF.